This TCR beta chain was sequenced in a study of OX40 agonist ivuxolimab in advanced cancers. The data were produced by immunoSEQ multiplex PCR, yet TCRdb's version contains in-frame clones alone and is incomplete. The data hold 100,000 or so clones, with 84% observed a single time. The germline V gene encodes CDR1 SGHTA and CDR2 FQGNSA. This CDR3 contains 16 residues. V lost 5 bases to trimming and J lost 2 bases; unmatched junction nucleotides: 6. The specimen was CD4+ or CD8+ T cells sorted from blood, collected in a trial of the OX40 agonist ivuxolimab. The V and J genes are TRBV7-2 and TRBJ2-6; 7 positions agree with TRBD1. The receptor was derived from an adult with an advanced solid tumor such as melanoma, head and neck, liver or kidney cancer. CDR3 nucleotide sequence: TGTGCCAGCAGCCAACGTACAGGGGCTGGGGCCAACGTCCTGACTTTC. This codes for CASSQRTGAGANVLTF.